This T cell receptor beta chain was captured in a study of cytomegalovirus exposure and HLA in healthy donors. Study-wide findings and caveats: TCR beta chains associated with HLA were, in a later analysis, more clonally expanded than equally common others. The authors enumerated some 170 TCR beta chains as linked to cytomegalovirus.

Germline trimming cut 0 bases from V and 1 base from J; bases unmatched to any gene: 14. The germline V gene encodes CDR1 SGHDN and CDR2 FVKESK. The CDR3 spans 19 residues. The donors comprised healthy bone marrow donors. About this clone: No antigen is known for it.

In the PCR, 60 Vbeta and 13 Jbeta primers were used. The table came from immunoSEQ multiplex PCR; TCRdb's copy has only in-frame clones and leaves some out. The repertoire consists of some 120,000 clones, with about three quarters occurring once and the leading ten covering roughly an eighth. The chain joins TRBV14 to TRBJ1-1; 7 nucleotides agree with TRBD1. This TCR was recovered from a woman in her thirties or forties in good health and CMV-seropositive. Sequencing was done on a sample of PBMCs. The CDR3 region is CASSQEEGGTVITNTEAFF. DNA for the CDR3: TGTGCCAGCAGCCAAGAGGAGGGTGGGACAGTGATAACGAACACTGAAGCTTTCTTT.